Below, one TCR beta chain is given with its context. These data belong to a study of blood T cell repertoires in COVID-19. Study-level background: Samples taken during acute and convalescent COVID-19 were collected in the United States, Italy and Spain. From T cells, B-cell-depleted T cells, or PBMCs came the material, which was cDNA or gDNA.

Source study methods: Researchers report that nucleated cell counts were estimated from reference gene primer amplification. Generated by immunoSEQ multiplex PCR, the TCRdb table keeps only in-frame clones and is missing some. V, J and clone size were drawn from that table, and D and trimming were deduced from the DNA. The repertoire consists of 310,000 or so clones, with around 86% occurring once and the leading ten covering 1%. The CDR3 totals 15 residues. Germline loops: CDR1 MNHNY, CDR2 SVGAGI (reference sequence). V trimming: 4 bases; J trimming: 7 bases; junction bases outside the gene matches: 10.

The receptor was derived from a man aged 50 to 59 with active or convalescent COVID-19. V usage is TRBV6-6 and J usage is TRBJ2-3, with 8 nucleotides matching TRBD2. Sequencing used peripheral blood. DNA for the CDR3: TGTGCCAGCAGTTCAGCCCGTGATAGCGGGAATACGCAGTATTTT. Translating it yields CASSSARDSGNTQYF.